This TCR beta chain was observed in a study of blood T cell repertoires in COVID-19. The protocol was immunoSEQ multiplex PCR, while the TCRdb copy is restricted to in-frame clones and leaves out a portion. The repertoire holds around 230,000 clones, around 88% seen once, with about 2.3% in the top ten. The CDR3 contains 16 residues. The ends lost 7 bases at V and 7 bases at J; junction bases unmatched: 8. Germline V gives CDR1 MDHEN, CDR2 SYDVKM. This receptor was taken from a woman between 35 and 50 years old with acute COVID-19. The gene calls are TRBV28 and TRBJ1-6; TRBD1 matches at 12 bases. The sequenced material came from PBMCs or T cells enriched from blood (not recorded which). As DNA, the CDR3 is TGTGCCAGCACCCCAAGGGGGACAGGGGGCAATTCACCCCTCCACTTT. This encodes CASTPRGTGGNSPLHF.